Listed below are T cell receptor beta chains from one sample, sequenced in a study of blood T cell repertoires in COVID-19. Sequencing was performed with immunoSEQ multiplex PCR; in TCRdb, only in-frame clones are kept and a portion is missing. The table has approximately 170,000 clones, roughly nine tenths seen once. Sequencing used peripheral blood. The receptors derive from a woman aged 70-85 years with acute or convalescent COVID-19. Each CDR3 is given without its conserved first and last residue. A row's size may be missing; if present it is once, few, many or a size class.

len: 14; v_gene: TRBV29-1; abundance: .; j_gene: TRBJ2-2; CDR3aa: SVVVGLAGVAGELF
len: 12; v_gene: TRBV13; abundance: few; j_gene: TRBJ1-1; CDR3aa: ASSRGHLNTEAF
len: 14; v_gene: TRBV19; abundance: once; j_gene: TRBJ1-6; CDR3aa: ASRVGGNSYNSPLH
len: 13; v_gene: TRBV7-2; abundance: .; j_gene: TRBJ1-2; CDR3aa: ASSTGGRLGEGYT
len: 14; v_gene: TRBV15; abundance: .; j_gene: TRBJ2-7; CDR3aa: ATSRVGGARHYEQY
len: 12; v_gene: TRBV4-1; abundance: .; j_gene: TRBJ2-7; CDR3aa: ASSQGRGGYEQY
len: 13; v_gene: TRBV24-1; abundance: once; j_gene: TRBJ2-5; CDR3aa: ATGSSGGTQETQY
len: 12; v_gene: TRBV11-2; abundance: .; j_gene: TRBJ2-5; CDR3aa: ASSSSGLSETQY
len: 13; v_gene: TRBV19; abundance: .; j_gene: TRBJ1-5; CDR3aa: ASSDTGGSNQPQH
len: 19; v_gene: TRBV9; abundance: .; j_gene: TRBJ2-4; CDR3aa: ASSVGEGTGGLSLAKNIQY
len: 12; v_gene: TRBV24-1; abundance: .; j_gene: TRBJ2-1; CDR3aa: ATSGDRGHNEQF
len: 13; v_gene: TRBV7-8; abundance: once; j_gene: TRBJ2-1; CDR3aa: ASSPSGGAYNEQF
len: 13; v_gene: TRBV19; abundance: .; j_gene: TRBJ1-6; CDR3aa: ASSTGGSYNSPLH
len: 13; v_gene: TRBV6-2/TRBV6-3; abundance: .; j_gene: TRBJ2-7; CDR3aa: ASSLVWGGPYEQY
len: 13; v_gene: TRBV6-2/TRBV6-3; abundance: .; j_gene: TRBJ1-2; CDR3aa: ASSSPTGGSYGYT
len: 13; v_gene: TRBV18; abundance: .; j_gene: TRBJ1-1; CDR3aa: ASSPRETVNTEAF
len: 14; v_gene: TRBV2; abundance: .; j_gene: TRBJ2-1; CDR3aa: TSRALLAGAENEQF
len: 13; v_gene: TRBV7-9; abundance: .; j_gene: TRBJ2-1; CDR3aa: ASSSGLAVYNEQF
len: 10; v_gene: TRBV6-2/TRBV6-3; abundance: .; j_gene: TRBJ1-1; CDR3aa: ASSYSISEAF
len: 16; v_gene: TRBV27; abundance: .; j_gene: TRBJ2-5; CDR3aa: ASSAKGAQRTPQETQY
len: 12; v_gene: TRBV6-5; abundance: .; j_gene: TRBJ1-1; CDR3aa: ASSPQTGYRHAF
len: 15; v_gene: TRBV19; abundance: .; j_gene: TRBJ1-5; CDR3aa: ASSIATAGDSNQPQH
len: 14; v_gene: TRBV19; abundance: .; j_gene: TRBJ2-2; CDR3aa: ASGRLAGPNTGELF
len: 12; v_gene: TRBV9; abundance: .; j_gene: TRBJ1-5; CDR3aa: ASSVGPGGQPQH
len: 11; v_gene: TRBV2; abundance: .; j_gene: TRBJ2-7; CDR3aa: ASYLGQGAILF
len: 16; v_gene: TRBV15; abundance: .; j_gene: TRBJ2-2; CDR3aa: ATSRGSLRAGETGELF
len: 18; v_gene: TRBV5-1; abundance: .; j_gene: TRBJ2-3; CDR3aa: ASSLVRQEGRGRMSDTQY
len: 11; v_gene: TRBV6-2/TRBV6-3; abundance: .; j_gene: TRBJ2-7; CDR3aa: ASSRDYAYEQY
len: 12; v_gene: TRBV30; abundance: .; j_gene: TRBJ1-5; CDR3aa: AWSDVGRNQPQH
len: 9; v_gene: TRBV30; abundance: .; j_gene: TRBJ2-7; CDR3aa: ACSSGYEQY
len: 13; v_gene: TRBV30; abundance: .; j_gene: TRBJ2-1; CDR3aa: AWRKGLASDNEQF
len: 12; v_gene: TRBV28; abundance: .; j_gene: TRBJ1-4; CDR3aa: ASSLSGSGEKLF
len: 13; v_gene: TRBV6-1; abundance: .; j_gene: TRBJ1-2; CDR3aa: ASSEVGGGAYGYT
len: 12; v_gene: TRBV7-9; abundance: .; j_gene: TRBJ1-1; CDR3aa: ASSKGQVNTEAF
len: 14; v_gene: TRBV5-1; abundance: .; j_gene: TRBJ1-4; CDR3aa: ASSPSGQGQNEKLF
len: 13; v_gene: TRBV13; abundance: once; j_gene: TRBJ1-6; CDR3aa: ASSPRGQGNSPLH
len: 15; v_gene: TRBV27; abundance: .; j_gene: TRBJ1-1; CDR3aa: ASSFYMTGTSGTEAF
len: 13; v_gene: TRBV29-1; abundance: .; j_gene: TRBJ2-3; CDR3aa: STGEGTASTDTQY
len: 12; v_gene: TRBV6-5; abundance: .; j_gene: TRBJ2-2; CDR3aa: ATRAGEDTGELF
len: 12; v_gene: TRBV5-1; abundance: .; j_gene: TRBJ2-7; CDR3aa: ASSFMGASYEQY
len: 13; v_gene: TRBV4-1; abundance: .; j_gene: TRBJ2-1; CDR3aa: ASSPPGTGHNEQF
len: 12; v_gene: TRBV5-5; abundance: .; j_gene: TRBJ2-7; CDR3aa: ASSLEGTLREQY
len: 14; v_gene: TRBV27; abundance: few; j_gene: TRBJ1-5; CDR3aa: ASSLSMTGYNQPQH
len: 15; v_gene: TRBV6-2/TRBV6-3; abundance: .; j_gene: TRBJ2-7; CDR3aa: ASSTPGQGRALDEQY
len: 13; v_gene: TRBV5-1; abundance: .; j_gene: TRBJ1-4; CDR3aa: ASSFFPEDNEKLF
len: 14; v_gene: TRBV9; abundance: .; j_gene: TRBJ2-5; CDR3aa: ASSVELASDQETQY
len: 12; v_gene: TRBV6-8; abundance: .; j_gene: TRBJ2-1; CDR3aa: ASIQGPTSGRPL